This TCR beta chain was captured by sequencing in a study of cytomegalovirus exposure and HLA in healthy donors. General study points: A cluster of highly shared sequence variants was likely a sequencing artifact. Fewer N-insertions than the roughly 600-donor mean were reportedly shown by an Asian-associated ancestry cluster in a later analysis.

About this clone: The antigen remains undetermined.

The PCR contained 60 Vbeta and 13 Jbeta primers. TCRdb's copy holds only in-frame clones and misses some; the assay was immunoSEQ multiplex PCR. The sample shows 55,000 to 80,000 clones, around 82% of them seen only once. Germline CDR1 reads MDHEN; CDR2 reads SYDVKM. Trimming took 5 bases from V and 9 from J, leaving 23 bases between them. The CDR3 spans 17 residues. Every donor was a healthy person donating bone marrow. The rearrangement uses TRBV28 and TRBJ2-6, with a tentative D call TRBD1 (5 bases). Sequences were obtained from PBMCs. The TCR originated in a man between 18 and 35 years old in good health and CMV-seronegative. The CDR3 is CASSPTPGNPPNNVLTF. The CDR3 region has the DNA TGTGCCAGCAGTCCCACTCCAGGGAACCCTCCCAACAACGTCCTGACTTTC.